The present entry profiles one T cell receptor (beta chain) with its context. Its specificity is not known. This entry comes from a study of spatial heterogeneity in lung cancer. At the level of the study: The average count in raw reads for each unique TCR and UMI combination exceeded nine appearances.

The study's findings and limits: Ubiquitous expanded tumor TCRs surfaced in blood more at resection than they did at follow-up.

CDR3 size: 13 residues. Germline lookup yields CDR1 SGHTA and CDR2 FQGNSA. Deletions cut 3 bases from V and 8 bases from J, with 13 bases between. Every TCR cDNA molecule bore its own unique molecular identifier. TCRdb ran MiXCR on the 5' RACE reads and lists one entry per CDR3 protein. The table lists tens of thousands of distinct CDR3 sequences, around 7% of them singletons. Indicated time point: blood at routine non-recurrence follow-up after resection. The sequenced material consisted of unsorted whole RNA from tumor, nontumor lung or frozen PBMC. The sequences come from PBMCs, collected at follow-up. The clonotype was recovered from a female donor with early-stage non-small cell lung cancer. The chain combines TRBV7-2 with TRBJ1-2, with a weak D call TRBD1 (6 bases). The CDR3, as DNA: TGTGCCAGCAGCTTGCTGGGGGCGAGGGGCTACACCTTC. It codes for CASSLLGARGYTF.